Sequencing of this T cell receptor (beta chain) was carried out in a study of shared clonotypes between healthy human individuals. The CDR3 loop spans 13 amino acids. The germline CDR1 and CDR2 sequences are SEHNR and FQNEAQ (reference sequence). The data were produced by immunoSEQ multiplex PCR, yet TCRdb's version contains in-frame clones alone and is incomplete. The table lists about 2.4 million clones, more than 85% of them singletons. To note about this clone: Sequence at one end of the junction differs from germline and may be a read error.

The receptor was isolated from a man between 18 and 29 years old in good health. Some clones in this sample may be carry-over from other donors' samples. Material: naive CD4+ T cells from PBMCs. Sample subset: CD45RA+ positively selected. The genes are TRBV7-9 and TRBJ2-7; a weak D match, TRBD2 (6 bases). In nucleotides, the CDR3 is TGTGCCAGCAGCCGCCAGGGTGGTACTAGCCAGTGCTTC. Encoded protein: CASSRQGGTSQCF.